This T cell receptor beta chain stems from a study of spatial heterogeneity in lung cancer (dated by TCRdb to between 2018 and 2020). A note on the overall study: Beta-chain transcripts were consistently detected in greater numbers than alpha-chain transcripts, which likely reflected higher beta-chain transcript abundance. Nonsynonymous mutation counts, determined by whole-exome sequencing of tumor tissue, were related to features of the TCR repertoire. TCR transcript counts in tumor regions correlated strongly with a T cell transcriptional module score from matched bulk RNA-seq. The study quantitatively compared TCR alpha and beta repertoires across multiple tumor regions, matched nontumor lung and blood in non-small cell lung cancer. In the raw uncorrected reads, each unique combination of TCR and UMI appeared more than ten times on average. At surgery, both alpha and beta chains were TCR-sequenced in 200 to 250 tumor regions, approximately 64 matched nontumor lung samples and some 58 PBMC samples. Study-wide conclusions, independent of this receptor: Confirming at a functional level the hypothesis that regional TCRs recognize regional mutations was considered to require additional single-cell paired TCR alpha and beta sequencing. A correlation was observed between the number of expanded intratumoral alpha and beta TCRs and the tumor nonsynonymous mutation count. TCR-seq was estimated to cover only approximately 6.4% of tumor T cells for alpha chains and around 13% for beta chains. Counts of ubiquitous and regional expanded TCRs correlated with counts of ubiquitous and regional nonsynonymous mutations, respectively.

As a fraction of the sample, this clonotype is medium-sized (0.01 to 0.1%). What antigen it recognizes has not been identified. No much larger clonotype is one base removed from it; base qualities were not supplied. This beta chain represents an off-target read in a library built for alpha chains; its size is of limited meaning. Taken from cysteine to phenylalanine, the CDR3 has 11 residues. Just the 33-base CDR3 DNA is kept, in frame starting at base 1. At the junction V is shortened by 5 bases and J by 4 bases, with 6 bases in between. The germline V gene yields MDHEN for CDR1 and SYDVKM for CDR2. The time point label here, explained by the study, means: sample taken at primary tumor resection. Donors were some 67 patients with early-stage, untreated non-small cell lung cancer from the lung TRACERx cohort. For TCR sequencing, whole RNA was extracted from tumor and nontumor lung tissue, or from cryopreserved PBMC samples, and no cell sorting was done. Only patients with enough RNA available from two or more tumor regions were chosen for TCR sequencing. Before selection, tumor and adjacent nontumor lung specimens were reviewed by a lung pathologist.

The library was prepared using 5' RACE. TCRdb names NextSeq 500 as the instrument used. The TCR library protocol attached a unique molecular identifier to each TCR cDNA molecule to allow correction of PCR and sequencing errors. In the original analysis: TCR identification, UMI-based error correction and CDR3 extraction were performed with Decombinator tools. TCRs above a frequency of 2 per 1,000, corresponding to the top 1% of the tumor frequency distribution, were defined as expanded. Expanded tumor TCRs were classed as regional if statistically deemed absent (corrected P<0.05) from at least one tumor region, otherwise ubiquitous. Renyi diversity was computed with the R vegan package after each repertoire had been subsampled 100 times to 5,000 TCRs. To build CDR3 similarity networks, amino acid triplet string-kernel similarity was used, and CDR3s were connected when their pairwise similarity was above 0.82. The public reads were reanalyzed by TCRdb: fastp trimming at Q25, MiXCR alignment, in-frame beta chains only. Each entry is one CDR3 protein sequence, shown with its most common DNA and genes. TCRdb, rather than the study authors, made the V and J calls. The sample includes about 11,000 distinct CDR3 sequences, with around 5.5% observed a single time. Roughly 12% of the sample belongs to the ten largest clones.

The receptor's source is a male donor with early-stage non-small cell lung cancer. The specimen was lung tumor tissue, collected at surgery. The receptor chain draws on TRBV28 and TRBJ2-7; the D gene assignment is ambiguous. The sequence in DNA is TGTGCCAGCAGTCACCGGTACGAGCAGTACTTC. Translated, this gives CASSHRYEQYF.